This TCR beta chain was documented in a study of blood T cell repertoires in COVID-19. Study-level background: Samples of COVID-19 (acute and convalescent) were obtained from the United States, Italy and Spain. The cDNA or gDNA used as material had been derived from T cells, B-cell-depleted T cells, or PBMCs.

This clone was counted only a few times. The CDR3 has 14 residues. Trimming cost V 3 bases and J 4 bases; bases outside gene matches: 4. Per the germline V gene, CDR1 is SGHRS and CDR2 is YFSETQ. How the authors handled the data: Reference gene primer amplification gave nucleated cell count estimates. Clones were read by immunoSEQ multiplex PCR, and TCRdb kept only the in-frame ones, dropping some. The D gene and trimming were derived from the DNA, and the V and J assignments and clone size from that table. The sample comprises under 200,000 clones, around nine tenths of which are singletons, and approximately 5.5% rests with the top ten.

The sequenced sample consisted of peripheral blood. The clonotype comes from a man aged 35 to 55 with active or convalescent COVID-19. The chain employs TRBV5-1 and TRBJ2-7; 10 bases agree with TRBD1. CDR3 DNA sequence: TGCGCCAGCAGCTGGGACAGGGGATTTTACGAGCAGTACTTC. Translation: CASSWDRGFYEQYF.